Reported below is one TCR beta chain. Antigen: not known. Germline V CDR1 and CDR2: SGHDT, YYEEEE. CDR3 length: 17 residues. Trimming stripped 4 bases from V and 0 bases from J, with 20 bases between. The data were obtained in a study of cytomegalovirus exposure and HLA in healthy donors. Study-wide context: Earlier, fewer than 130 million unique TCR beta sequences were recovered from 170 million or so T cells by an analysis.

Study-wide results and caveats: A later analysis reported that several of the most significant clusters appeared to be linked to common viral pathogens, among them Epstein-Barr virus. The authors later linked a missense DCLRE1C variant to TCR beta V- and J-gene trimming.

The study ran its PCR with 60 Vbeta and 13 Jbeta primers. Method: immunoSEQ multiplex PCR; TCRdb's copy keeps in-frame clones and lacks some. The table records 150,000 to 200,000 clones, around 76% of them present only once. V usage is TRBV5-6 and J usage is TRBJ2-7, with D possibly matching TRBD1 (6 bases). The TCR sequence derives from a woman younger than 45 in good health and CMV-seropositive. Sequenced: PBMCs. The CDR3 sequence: CASSLGSGQLSSYEQYF. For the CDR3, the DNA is TGTGCCAGCAGCCTAGGTTCGGGACAACTGAGCTCCTACGAGCAGTACTTC. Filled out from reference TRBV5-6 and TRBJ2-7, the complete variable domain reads DAGVTQSPTHLIKTRGQQVTLRCSPKSGHDTVSWYQQALGQGPQFIFQYYEEEERQRGNFPDRFSGHQFPNYSSELNVNALLLGDSALYLCASSLGSGQLSSYEQYFGPGTRLTVT.